Reported below is one T cell receptor beta chain. Data came from immunoSEQ multiplex PCR; TCRdb stores just in-frame clones and leaves some out. The data show about 120,000 clones, nearly 95% seen once. The data are from a study of control samples from healthy donors and cancer patients. This CDR3 comprises 13 residues. The germline V gene has CDR1 SGHRS and CDR2 YFSETQ. V was clipped by 4 bases and J by 6 bases, with 13 bases between them. This rearrangement joins TRBV5-1 to TRBJ1-1, with a tentative D call TRBD1 (5 bases). The sequencing sample was made of blood. This sequence originates from a man younger than 45 in good health. DNA for the CDR3: TGCGCCAGCAGCCGGGACCGCACCTCTGAAGCTTTCTTT. Protein: CASSRDRTSEAFF.